One and the same sample provided the 24 T cell receptor beta chains below, sequenced in a study of blood T cell repertoires in COVID-19. Profiled with immunoSEQ multiplex PCR; TCRdb holds only in-frame clones, not every one. This sample has about 440,000 clones, with approximately 89% found just once. The sample consisted of peripheral blood. These receptors were obtained from a woman aged 50 to 60 with COVID-19, enrolled during active disease.

This clone was counted once. This chain uses TRBV6-4 with TRBJ1-2; D unresolved. Trimming removed 5 bases from V and 3 bases from J, with 10 bases in between. CDR1 and CDR2 from the germline V gene are MRHNA and SNTAGT. The CDR3 is 13 amino acids. The DNA for the CDR3 is TGTGCCAGCAGTCCAGGTCCGGACTATGGCTACACCTTC. Translating it yields CASSPGPDYGYTF.

The J gene is TRBJ2-3, the V gene TRBV19; 7 bases are shared with TRBD2. The J segment lost 1 base and the V segment lost 4 bases, leaving 5 bases of the junction unmatched. The CDR3 is 15 residues long. From germline, CDR1 is LNHDA and CDR2 SQIVND (reference sequence). The CDR3 DNA is TGTGCCAGTAGTACACAGCGGGGTCGCACAGATACGCAGTATTTT. It translates to CASSTQRGRTDTQYF.

This chain joins TRBV7-9 and TRBJ1-3; 7 bases map to TRBD1. This CDR3 has 17 residues. Germline V CDR1 and CDR2: SEHNR, FQNEAQ (reference sequence). J gave up 0 bases and V 2 bases, and 7 bases lay outside the gene matches. CDR3 sequence: CASSLLGQAFSGNTIYF. The CDR3 nucleotides read TGTGCCAGCAGCTTATTAGGACAGGCCTTCTCTGGAAACACCATATATTTT.

V and J are TRBV5-8 and TRBJ1-1, with TRBD1 matching 8 bases. There are 13 residues in the CDR3. Germline CDR1 is SGHTS and CDR2 is YDEGEE. The trim removed 5 bases at V and 4 bases at J, leaving 4 bases unmatched. This chain's CDR3 is CASRSTGGTEAFF. The CDR3 bases are TGTGCCAGCAGATCTACAGGGGGCACTGAAGCTTTCTTT.

The rearrangement joins TRBV9 to TRBJ1-2, with unresolved D. Germline values: CDR1 SGDLS, CDR2 YYNGEE. The CDR3 totals 17 residues. V was clipped by 0 bases and J by 5 bases, with 20 bases between them. CDR3 protein: CASSVDPGGLWGYGYTF. CDR3 bases: TGTGCCAGCAGCGTAGACCCGGGCGGGCTTTGGGGATATGGCTACACCTTC.

The CDR3 protein is CSVAGTAYNEQFF. CDR3 nucleotides: TGCAGCGTTGCGGGGACTGCCTACAATGAGCAGTTCTTC. The chain combines TRBV29-1 with TRBJ2-1; the D gene is possibly TRBD2 (6 bases). CDR1 is SQVTM and CDR2 is ANQGSEA in the germline V gene. Trimming took 4 bases from V and 2 from J, leaving 9 bases between them. The length of the CDR3 is 13 residues.

The chain recombines TRBV19 with TRBJ1-5, with D possibly TRBD1 on 5 matching bases. This CDR3 region has 13 residues. The V gene lost 5 bases and the J gene lost 4 bases, with 9 bases spanning the gap. Germline V gene data show CDR1 as LNHDA and CDR2 as SQIVND (reference sequence). CDR3: CASSPGGNQPQHF. The CDR3 nucleotides are TGTGCCAGTAGTCCCGGGGGGAATCAGCCCCAGCATTTT.

This chain connects TRBV6-5 to TRBJ1-3; D perhaps matches TRBD1 (6 bases). Per germline, CDR1 MNHEY and CDR2 SVGAGI. V was shortened by 0 bases and J by 7 bases, with 13 bases between the two germline ends. The length of the CDR3 is 15 residues. CDR3 nucleotides: TGTGCCAGCAGTTACTCCCAGGGGAGGGGGAACACCATATATTTT. Its translation: CASSYSQGRGNTIYF.

The rearrangement links TRBV11-3 to TRBJ2-2; D remains ambiguous. The ends were cut back, 1 base at V and 0 bases at J, with 3 bases in the middle. The CDR3 totals 14 residues. Germline CDR1 and CDR2: SGHNT and YENEEA. The CDR3 sequence is CASSLGPNTGELFF. For the CDR3, the DNA is TGTGCCAGCAGCTTAGGGCCGAACACCGGGGAGCTGTTTTTT.

This rearrangement joins TRBV6-5 to TRBJ1-1; perhaps TRBD1 as D (5 bases). Trimming left V 7 bases short and J 8 bases short, with 11 bases between. The CDR3 spans 11 residues. CDR1 is MNHEY, CDR2 SVGAGI, per germline. CDR3 protein: CASIIRAEAFF. In DNA form, the CDR3 reads TGTGCCAGCATTATCAGGGCCGAAGCTTTCTTT.

This chain links TRBV19 with TRBJ2-4; 7 bases fit TRBD2. Losses at the gene ends were 1 base for V and 3 bases for J; bases not matched to a gene: 6. Germline-derived CDR1 and CDR2 are LNHDA and SQIVND (reference sequence). This CDR3 is 16 amino acids long. CDR3 in DNA: TGTGCCAGTAGTATAGCTCAGCGGGACGGCAAAAACATTCAGTACTTC. Encoded protein: CASSIAQRDGKNIQYF.

This chain joins TRBV3-1 (or the pseudogene TRBV3-2) and TRBJ2-1; 12 nucleotides align to TRBD2. The germline V gene has CDR1 LGHDT and CDR2 YNNKEL (reference sequence). This CDR3 region has 17 residues. J was trimmed by 6 bases and V by 0 bases; bases with no gene match: 6. The CDR3 DNA follows: TGTGCCAGCAGCCAAGATCGACTAGCGGGGGCCGGCAATGAGCAGTTCTTC. Translated: CASSQDRLAGAGNEQFF.

The chain is built from TRBV5-1 and TRBJ2-4; D possibly corresponds to TRBD1 (6 bases). The CDR3 loop spans 15 amino acids. Between the trimmed V and J ends, which lost 0 bases and 7 bases, there was a span of 14 bases. In germline, CDR1 is SGHRS, CDR2 YFSETQ. This chain's CDR3 is CASSLVAGTMNIQYF. The CDR3 DNA is TGCGCCAGCAGCTTGGTCGCCGGGACAATGAACATTCAGTACTTC.

The chain combines TRBV19 with TRBJ1-2, with no clear D. The CDR3 consists of 14 residues. Trimming pared 1 base from V and 2 bases from J, leaving 8 bases between. CDR1 is LNHDA and CDR2 is SQIVND in the germline V gene (reference sequence). Here the CDR3 reads CASSIGSRNYGYTF. The CDR3 DNA is TGTGCCAGTAGTATAGGGAGTAGGAACTATGGCTACACCTTC.

The V gene is TRBV7-9, the J gene TRBJ2-1; 10 positions agree with TRBD2. Trimming removed 8 bases from V and 3 bases from J; junction bases left unmatched: 16. The germline V gene encodes CDR1 SEHNR and CDR2 FQNEAQ (reference sequence). CDR3 size: 18 residues. This CDR3 is CASLAGASGRTFYNEQFF. The CDR3 DNA reads TGTGCCAGCTTAGCCGGGGCTAGCGGGAGAACTTTCTACAATGAGCAGTTCTTC.

This clone was found once. V is TRBV5-4 and J is TRBJ2-7; weak D call: TRBD1 (6 bases). This CDR3 contains 14 residues. With 4 bases removed from V and 5 bases from J, the gap between germline ends came to 16 bases. Looked up from germline, CDR1 is SGHNT and CDR2 is YYREEE (reference sequence). CDR3 loop: CASSLDRFQDEQYF. The CDR3 DNA reads as TGTGCCAGCAGCCTAGACAGGTTCCAGGACGAGCAGTACTTC. The full variable domain, in which reference TRBV5-4 and TRBJ2-7 provide the parts outside the CDR3, is ETGVTQSPTHLIKTRGQQVTLRCSSQSGHNTVSWYQQALGQGPQFIFQYYREEENGRGNFPPRFSGLQFPNYSSELNVNALELDDSALYLCASSLDRFQDEQYFGPGTRLTVT.

The chain couples TRBV5-4 to TRBJ2-5, with 8 positions matching TRBD2. The CDR3 loop spans 16 amino acids. Trimming took 3 bases from V and 2 from J; bases not matched to a gene: 9. Germline V gene data show CDR1 as SGHNT and CDR2 as YYREEE (reference sequence). The CDR3 reads CASSSPGGPGQETQYF. In nucleotides, the CDR3 is TGTGCCAGCAGCTCCCCGGGGGGGCCGGGGCAAGAGACCCAGTACTTC.

The chain combines TRBV6-2 or TRBV6-3 with TRBJ2-1; 8 nucleotides align to TRBD1. The CDR3 has 12 amino acids. Germline CDR1 reads MNHEY; CDR2 reads SVGEGT. V lost 5 bases to trimming and J lost 8 bases; unmatched junction nucleotides: 2. CDR3 sequence reads: CASSPGGDEQFF. CDR3 in DNA: TGTGCCAGCAGTCCAGGGGGCGATGAGCAGTTCTTC.

The genes are TRBV3-1 (or the pseudogene TRBV3-2) and TRBJ2-4, with D possibly TRBD1 on 6 matching bases. The CDR3 length is 17 residues. The V end was cut by 4 bases, the J end by 0 bases, with 16 bases between. CDR1 is LGHDT, CDR2 YNNKEL, per germline (reference sequence). This chain's CDR3 is CASSLYRARLAKNIQYF. In nucleotides, the CDR3 is TGTGCCAGCAGCCTATACAGGGCCAGACTAGCCAAAAACATTCAGTACTTC.

The V call is TRBV6-5, the J call TRBJ1-1; TRBD1 agrees at 9 bases. The junction had 4 bases not matched to a gene; V was cut back by 5 bases and J by 3 bases. In germline, CDR1 is MNHEY, CDR2 SVGAGI. The CDR3 extends over 14 amino acids. CDR3 region: CASSRRTGDTEAFF. The CDR3 nucleotides read TGTGCCAGCAGTCGACGGACAGGGGACACTGAAGCTTTCTTT.

This rearrangement joins TRBV19 to TRBJ1-2; D ambiguous. This CDR3 has 16 amino acids. Trimming left V 7 bases short and J 0 bases short, with 18 bases between. Germline-derived CDR1 and CDR2 are LNHDA and SQIVND (reference sequence). The CDR3 is CASTRNVDITNYGYTF. The CDR3 region has the DNA TGTGCCAGTACCCGGAACGTAGACATAACTAACTATGGCTACACCTTC.

The genes are TRBV3-1 (or the pseudogene TRBV3-2) and TRBJ1-4; D remains ambiguous. Trimming took off 1 base at V and 2 bases at J, with 17 bases between the two ends. This CDR3 has 18 amino acids. Germline V CDR1 and CDR2: LGHDT, YNNKEL (reference sequence). The CDR3 DNA reads TGTGCCAGCAGCCAAGTAGCCGACCTTCGTCTTACTAATGAAAAACTGTTTTTT. As protein: CASSQVADLRLTNEKLFF.

The chain uses TRBV7-9 and TRBJ2-7; tentative D call: TRBD2 (5 bases). V lost 1 base and J lost 5, with 9 bases in between. Looked up from germline, CDR1 is SEHNR and CDR2 is FQNEAQ (reference sequence). CDR3 length: 13 amino acids. This chain's CDR3 is CASSLGLGDEQYF. Here the CDR3 DNA reads TGTGCCAGCAGCTTAGGGCTCGGGGACGAGCAGTACTTC.

This chain joins TRBV24-1 and TRBJ2-5, with TRBD2 matching 10 bases. V lost 4 bases to trimming and J lost 5 bases; unmatched junction nucleotides: 9. The germline gives CDR1 KGHDR, CDR2 SFDVKD. The CDR3 extends over 16 amino acids. The CDR3 DNA is TGTGCCACCAGTGACTCCAGCGGGGGGGCGGGGGAGACCCAGTACTTC. Translated: CATSDSSGGAGETQYF.